The rows below give T cell receptor beta chains drawn from one sample of a study of T-cell memory formation after mild COVID-19. In TCRdb, the 5' RACE reads were re-called with MiXCR into one record per CDR3 protein. The repertoire includes approximately 300,000 distinct CDR3 sequences, just under 20% of them detected once, and 21% sits in the top ten. Sequencing input: PBMCs or a T cell subset sorted from them (not recorded which). All receptors come from a man between 18 and 35 years old who had mild COVID-19 (a few samples of this study predate the infection). Cell type and time point are not known. CDR3s include the opening cysteine and the closing phenylalanine or tryptophan.

j_call v_call cdr3_aa
TRBJ1-2 TRBV18 CASSPAMGQVYGYTF
TRBJ1-2 TRBV20-1 CSARRDSSYTF
TRBJ2-2 TRBV5-1 CASSLATQGQGTGELFF
TRBJ1-3 TRBV4-1 CASSQESGTTFSGNTIYF
TRBJ2-5 TRBV6-2/TRBV6-3 CASSSQGWKTQYF
TRBJ2-7 TRBV5-5 CASSLEAVYEQYF
TRBJ2-6 TRBV7-2 CASTPPGLASGANVLTF
TRBJ2-1 TRBV7-2 CASSLDARGYNEQFF
TRBJ2-7 TRBV5-1 CASSYVDTTYEQYF
TRBJ2-1 TRBV2 CASLPDGIAYNEQFF
TRBJ2-1 TRBV20-1 CSAGTSGIRFF
TRBJ1-5 TRBV7-8 CASSLSVRLSNQPQHF
TRBJ1-2 TRBV15 CATSREGGTLGYTF
TRBJ2-7 TRBV10-3 CAISERTAYEQYF
TRBJ2-5 TRBV3-1 CASSQGTGYGETQYF
TRBJ1-3 TRBV20-1 CSASHPGTVGNTIYF
TRBJ2-4 TRBV25-1 CASSDVRANIQYF
TRBJ2-7 TRBV6-2/TRBV6-3 CASSRGTYELYF
TRBJ1-4 TRBV4-2 CASSQGGTGSEKLFF
TRBJ2-3 TRBV5-1 CASSPQGVGAQIPQYF
TRBJ1-5 TRBV15 CATSRVRGAGQPQHF
TRBJ1-2 TRBV7-9 CASSHSTGPEANYGYTF
TRBJ2-1 TRBV12-2 CASRLAPSSREYNEQFF
TRBJ2-1 TRBV6-2/TRBV6-3 CASSLYPLGQFF
TRBJ2-3 TRBV6-6 CASRQPPDTQYF
TRBJ1-2 TRBV7-9 CASSLNIGYGYTF
TRBJ2-5 TRBV6-5 CASSRTWYQETQYF
TRBJ2-1 TRBV30 CALGQGWEQFF
TRBJ1-1 TRBV6-2/TRBV6-3 CASSYLYTTEAFF
TRBJ1-3 TRBV5-1 CASSMSSGNTIYF
TRBJ2-1 TRBV7-2 CASSGIGSGGARQFF
TRBJ1-2 TRBV24-1 CATSDLWGAYTF
TRBJ2-3 TRBV5-1 CASSLGRNPEGYTQYF
TRBJ1-5 TRBV12-3/TRBV12-4 CASSLVGGLGQPQHF
TRBJ2-5 TRBV29-1 CSSGGSGGLQETQYF
TRBJ1-1 TRBV12-3/TRBV12-4 CASSLVISNTEAFF
TRBJ1-1 TRBV20-1 CSARDLGGGTEAFF
TRBJ1-5 TRBV7-8 CASSYQTVVAGPQHF
TRBJ2-5 TRBV9 CASSISGSPSGETQYF
TRBJ2-2 TRBV5-1 CASKTSGGTGELFF